The 20 T cell receptor beta chains in this list originate from one sample, sequenced in a study of T cell clonality in common variable immunodeficiency. The data were produced by immunoSEQ multiplex PCR, yet TCRdb's version contains in-frame clones alone and is incomplete. The table lists about 52,000 clones, with no singletons. Material for sequencing was peripheral blood mononuclear cells. Receptors originate from a person aged 18 to 70 in good health.

This clone was recorded at least ten times. The read terminates 3 residues ahead of where the CDR3 ends, so the germline J gene completes it. The rearrangement joins TRBV20-1 to TRBJ1-5; a weak D match, TRBD1 (5 bases). The CDR3 is 12 amino acids. The germline gives CDR1 DFQATT, CDR2 SNEGSKA (reference sequence). The V and J ends lost 0 bases and 9 bases respectively, with 9 bases between them. CDR3 in amino acids: CSARESGSPQHF. CDR3 DNA, as far as it was read: TGCAGTGCTAGAGAGTCAGGGTCGCCC.

At least ten counts were recorded for this clone. The read gets to within 3 residues of the CDR3 end, and the germline J gene fills in the rest. V gene TRBV5-8 combines with J gene TRBJ2-3; D possibly corresponds to TRBD2 (6 bases). V was shortened by 5 bases and J by 0 bases, with 13 bases between the two germline ends. From germline, CDR1 is SGHTS and CDR2 YDEGEE. The CDR3 extends over 15 amino acids. The CDR3 protein is CASRMGLTSTDTQYF. Partial CDR3 DNA: TGTGCCAGCAGAATGGGACTCACTAGCACAGATACG.

This clone occurred many times. The read gets to within 3 residues of the CDR3 end, and the germline J gene fills in the rest. V and J are TRBV19 and TRBJ2-7; the match to TRBD1 covers 7 bases. V gave up 5 bases and J gave up 0 bases; unmatched junction bases: 7. Germline V lookup: CDR1 LNHDA, CDR2 SQIVND (reference sequence). The CDR3 spans 15 residues. CDR3 residues: CASSDRDRGSYEQYF. The CDR3 bases that were read are TGTGCCAGTAGTGACCGGGACAGAGGCTCCTACGAG. Full variable domain (remainder filled in from reference TRBV19 and TRBJ2-7): DGGITQSPKYLFRKEGQNVTLSCEQNLNHDAMYWYRQDPGQGLRLIYYSQIVNDFQKGDIAEGYSVSREKKESFPLTVTSAQKNPTAFYLCASSDRDRGSYEQYFGPGTRLTVT.

This clone was found a few times. The read gets to within 3 residues of the CDR3 end, and the germline J gene fills in the rest. This chain links TRBV19 with TRBJ1-1; TRBD1 matches at 9 bases. In germline, CDR1 is LNHDA, CDR2 SQIVND (reference sequence). Germline trimming cut 9 bases from V and 0 bases from J; bases unmatched to any gene: 8. This CDR3 contains 15 residues. Incomplete CDR3 DNA: TGTGCCAGCACGCGGGACAGGGTCTTGAACACTGAA. This translates into CASTRDRVLNTE. In full, the CDR3 is CASTRDRVLNTEAFF.

This clone was found many times. The CDR3 goes on 3 residues after the read ends, and that part is filled in from the germline J gene. V gene TRBV7-9 combines with J gene TRBJ2-7; possibly TRBD1 for D (6 bases). V was shortened by 6 bases and J by 3 bases, with 18 bases between the two germline ends. The germline gives CDR1 SEHNR, CDR2 FQNEAQ (reference sequence). This CDR3 region has 15 residues. This chain's CDR3 is CASSKTQGPNYEQYF. Incomplete CDR3 DNA: TGTGCCAGCAGTAAAACACAGGGTCCCAACTACGAG.

This clone was counted ten times or more. Coverage ceases 3 residues before the CDR3 finishes, and the germline J gene fills in the end. The genes are TRBV19 and TRBJ2-3, with unresolved D. CDR3 length: 12 amino acids. CDR1 LNHDA and CDR2 SQIVND come from the germline V gene (reference sequence). The V end was cut by 3 bases, the J end by 4 bases, with 5 bases between. CDR3 sequence reads: CASSISSDTQYF. The DNA read from the CDR3 is TGTGCCAGTAGTATTAGCTCAGATACG.

This clone was counted ten times or more. Coverage ceases 3 residues before the CDR3 finishes, and the germline J gene fills in the end. The chain couples TRBV6-1 to TRBJ2-5; 12 bases map to TRBD1. The CDR3 runs to 15 residues. Germline CDR1 reads MNHNS; CDR2 reads SASEGT. With 3 bases clipped from V and 6 bases from J, the junction kept 5 bases outside the gene matches. The sequenced CDR3 bases are TGTGCCAGCAGTGACCGGGACAGGGGGCTGAAGACC. It yields the protein CASSDRDRGLKT. The full CDR3 protein is CASSDRDRGLKTQYF.

This clone was observed many times. The observed sequence ends 3 residues before the CDR3 terminus, with the missing tail filled in from the germline J gene. The genes are TRBV30 and TRBJ2-1; 10 bases agree with TRBD1. Germline lookup yields CDR1 GTSNPN and CDR2 SVGIG (reference sequence). Trimming took 5 bases from V and 4 from J; bases not matched to a gene: 11. The CDR3 covers 16 residues. The DNA read from the CDR3 is TGTGCCTGGGCGGGACAGGGGTTCGGGAAATACAATGAG. Translated: CAWAGQGFGKYNE. The entire CDR3 sequence reads CAWAGQGFGKYNEQFF.

This clone was recorded at least ten times. The read halts 3 residues ahead of the CDR3 end, with the missing end drawn from the germline J gene. The chain joins TRBV18 to TRBJ2-1, with D maybe TRBD2 (6 bases). Per the germline V gene, CDR1 is KGHSH and CDR2 is LQKENI. The CDR3 runs to 14 residues. V was clipped by 6 bases and J by 9 bases, with 18 bases between them. The CDR3 bases that were read are TGTGCCAGCTCCGGGGACTCGGGGGAGGTTGAG. Translation: CASSGDSGEVE. The entire CDR3 protein is CASSGDSGEVEQFF.

This clone showed up many times. The read comes to an end 3 residues before the CDR3 does, leaving the germline J gene to fill in the end. This chain links TRBV20-1 with TRBJ2-7; 11 bases match TRBD2. Germline CDR1 and CDR2: DFQATT and SNEGSKA (reference sequence). The CDR3 spans 14 residues. The ends lost 6 bases at V and 1 base at J; junction bases unmatched: 5. The sequenced part of the CDR3 DNA is TGCAGTGCCGCCGGGACTAGCGGTTCCTACGAG. Translation gives CSAAGTSGSYE. The whole CDR3 sequence reads CSAAGTSGSYEQYF.

This clone was seen repeatedly, ten times or more. The CDR3 extends 3 residues past the end of the read, so its final part is completed from the germline J gene. The J gene is TRBJ1-2, the V gene TRBV18, with 10 bases aligning to TRBD1. V dropped 8 bases and J dropped 4; count of bases not matched to a gene: 7. This CDR3 has 14 residues. Per germline, CDR1 KGHSH and CDR2 LQKENI. CDR3 sequence: CASQTDRGPYGYTF. The covered CDR3 bases are TGTGCCAGCCAAACAGACAGGGGGCCCTATGGC.

This clone showed up many times. The read terminates 3 residues ahead of where the CDR3 ends, so the germline J gene completes it. This chain connects TRBV14 to TRBJ1-5; 8 bases map to TRBD1. Per the germline V gene, CDR1 is SGHDN and CDR2 is FVKESK. The ends lost 0 bases at V and 6 bases at J; junction bases unmatched: 10. The CDR3 loop spans 17 amino acids. The CDR3 sequence is CASSQDGAGGEGQPQHF. The covered CDR3 bases are TGTGCCAGCAGCCAAGACGGAGCAGGGGGCGAGGGTCAGCCC. Using reference TRBV14 and TRBJ1-5 for the parts outside the CDR3, the full variable domain is EAGVTQFPSHSVIEKGQTVTLRCDPISGHDNLYWYRRVMGKEIKFLLHFVKESKQDESGMPNNRFLAERTGGTYSTLKVQPAELEDSGVYFCASSQDGAGGEGQPQHFGDGTRLSIL.

This clone was seen repeatedly, ten times or more. With the read ending 3 residues before the CDR3 end, the germline J gene is used to fill in that end. The chain combines TRBV5-4 with TRBJ2-7; 8 bases fit TRBD1. The V gene's germline CDR1 is SGHNT and CDR2 YYREEE (reference sequence). There are 15 residues in the CDR3. J was trimmed by 0 bases and V by 5 bases; bases with no gene match: 7. The CDR3 protein is CASSFRDRSSYEQYF. The part of the CDR3 DNA that was read is TGTGCCAGCAGTTTCCGGGACAGGAGCTCCTACGAG.

This clone has just a few counts. Read data end 3 residues before the CDR3 end; the end is taken from the germline J gene. The chain links TRBV19 to TRBJ2-3; 9 bases are shared with TRBD1. Per the germline V gene, CDR1 is LNHDA and CDR2 is SQIVND (reference sequence). This CDR3 is built from 13 residues. This CDR3 reads CASSTGQGPTQYF. CDR3 DNA (partial): TGTGCCAGTAGTACGGGACAGGGTCCGACG.

The table lists this clone with many counts. The read stops 3 residues short of the end of the CDR3; the missing end is completed from the germline J gene. The gene calls are TRBV5-4 and TRBJ2-2; the match to TRBD2 covers 14 bases. CDR1 is SGHNT, CDR2 YYREEE, per germline (reference sequence). J lost 6 bases, V lost 4 bases, and 5 bases had no gene match. This CDR3 is built from 16 residues. The CDR3 sequence is CASSLGLAGVAGELFF. CDR3 DNA (partial): TGTGCCAGCAGCCTGGGACTAGCGGGAGTGGCCGGGGAG. Supplemented by reference TRBV5-4 and TRBJ2-2, the full variable domain reads ETGVTQSPTHLIKTRGQQVTLRCSSQSGHNTVSWYQQALGQGPQFIFQYYREEENGRGNFPPRFSGLQFPNYSSELNVNALELDDSALYLCASSLGLAGVAGELFFGEGSRLTVL.

This clone is medium-sized within its sample. The observed sequence ends 3 residues before the CDR3 terminus, with the missing tail filled in from the germline J gene. The chain carries TRBV6-1 and TRBJ2-2; D is undetermined. Germline CDR1 is MNHNS and CDR2 is SASEGT. The CDR3 loop spans 13 amino acids. Trimming took 1 base from V and 5 from J, leaving 5 bases between them. CDR3 region: CASSEEATGELFF. The CDR3 bases that were read are TGTGCCAGCAGTGAAGAAGCTACCGGGGAG.

There are many counts of this clone. The DNA read from the CDR3 is TGCGCCAGCAGCTTGAACGACAGACGGGGGGAAAAG. Protein sequence: CASSLNDRRGEK. The CDR3 as a whole reads CASSLNDRRGEKLFF. The J gene is TRBJ2-2, the V gene TRBV5-1; 7 bases are shared with TRBD2. The observed sequence ends 3 residues before the CDR3 terminus, with the missing tail filled in from the germline J gene. Germline V gene sequence: CDR1 SGHRS, CDR2 YFSETQ. The CDR3 loop spans 15 amino acids. Drawing the rest from reference TRBV5-1 and TRBJ2-2, the complete variable domain is KAGVTQTPRYLIKTRGQQVTLSCSPISGHRSVSWYQQTPGQGLQFLFEYFSETQRNKGNFPGRFSGRQFSNSRSEMNVSTLELGDSALYLCASSLNDRRGEKLFFGEGSRLTVL.

There are many counts of this clone. Coverage ceases 3 residues before the CDR3 finishes, and the germline J gene fills in the end. The chain links TRBV7-2 to TRBJ1-4; 7 bases agree with TRBD1. The V gene's germline CDR1 is SGHTA and CDR2 FQGNSA. V shed 5 bases and J 5 bases; nucleotides not matched to a gene: 5. CDR3 size: 14 residues. The CDR3 DNA, read in part, is TGTGCCAGCAGCCGGACAGGCAAGAATGAAAAA. This codes for CASSRTGKNEK. The complete CDR3 protein is CASSRTGKNEKLFF.

In this sample, this clone turned up many times. The covered CDR3 bases are TGTGCCAGCAGCCCCCGGGACAGCCTCACAGATACG. Residues: CASSPRDSLTDT. The complete CDR3 protein is CASSPRDSLTDTQYF. The rearrangement uses TRBV7-3 and TRBJ2-3; 7 bases align to TRBD1. The read falls 3 residues short of the CDR3 end, and the missing part is taken from the germline J gene. With V trimmed by 5 bases and J by 2 bases, 7 bases remained unmatched. This CDR3 is built from 15 residues. The germline V gene encodes CDR1 SGHTA and CDR2 FQGTGA.

In this sample, this clone turned up many times. Sequencing ends 3 residues short of the CDR3 end; the germline J gene provides the rest. The chain combines TRBV29-1 with TRBJ2-7; TRBD1 might be the D (5 bases). V lost 7 bases and J lost 2, with 9 bases in between. The CDR3 contains 11 residues. The germline gives CDR1 SQVTM, CDR2 ANQGSEA. The CDR3 sequence: CSATDTYEQYF. CDR3 bases read: TGCAGCGCAACGGACACCTACGAG.